Shown below are 3 T cell receptor beta chains from a single sample sequenced in a study of T-cell memory formation after mild COVID-19. MiXCR was run by TCRdb on the 5' RACE reads, yielding one entry per CDR3 protein. This sample has about 250,000 distinct CDR3 sequences, with 15% found just once. The sequencing input was PBMCs or a T cell subset sorted from them (not recorded which). Every receptor here comes from an adult woman who had mild COVID-19 (a few samples of this study predate the infection). Cell type and time point are not known.

This sequence joins TRBV6-1 and TRBJ2-7; D is ambiguous. Trimming took off 7 bases at V and 4 bases at J, with 14 bases between the two ends. The CDR3 has 13 residues. The germline V gene has CDR1 MNHNS and CDR2 SASEGT. The CDR3 coding sequence is TGTGCCAGCACAACGGGCACCACGTACGAGCAGTACTTC. As protein: CASTTGTTYEQYF.

The V call is TRBV6-6, the J call TRBJ2-3; D could derive from TRBD1 or TRBD2 (6 bases each). This CDR3 region has 13 residues. Germline CDR1 is MNHNY and CDR2 is SVGAGI (reference sequence). Trimming took off 6 bases at V and 4 bases at J, with 11 bases between the two ends. In DNA, the CDR3 is TGTGCCAGCAGGGAGGGGGTGGCAGATACGCAGTATTTT. Translated: CASREGVADTQYF.

The sample holds one count of this clonotype. The chain is built from TRBV6-4 and TRBJ2-1; D is unresolved. Looked up from germline, CDR1 is MRHNA and CDR2 is SNTAGT. This CDR3 is 14 amino acids long. V was cut by 7 bases and J by 7 bases, with 17 bases left in between. CDR3 in amino acids: CASKLENGGNEQFF. As DNA, the CDR3 is TGTGCCAGCAAGTTGGAGAATGGTGGAAATGAGCAGTTCTTC.